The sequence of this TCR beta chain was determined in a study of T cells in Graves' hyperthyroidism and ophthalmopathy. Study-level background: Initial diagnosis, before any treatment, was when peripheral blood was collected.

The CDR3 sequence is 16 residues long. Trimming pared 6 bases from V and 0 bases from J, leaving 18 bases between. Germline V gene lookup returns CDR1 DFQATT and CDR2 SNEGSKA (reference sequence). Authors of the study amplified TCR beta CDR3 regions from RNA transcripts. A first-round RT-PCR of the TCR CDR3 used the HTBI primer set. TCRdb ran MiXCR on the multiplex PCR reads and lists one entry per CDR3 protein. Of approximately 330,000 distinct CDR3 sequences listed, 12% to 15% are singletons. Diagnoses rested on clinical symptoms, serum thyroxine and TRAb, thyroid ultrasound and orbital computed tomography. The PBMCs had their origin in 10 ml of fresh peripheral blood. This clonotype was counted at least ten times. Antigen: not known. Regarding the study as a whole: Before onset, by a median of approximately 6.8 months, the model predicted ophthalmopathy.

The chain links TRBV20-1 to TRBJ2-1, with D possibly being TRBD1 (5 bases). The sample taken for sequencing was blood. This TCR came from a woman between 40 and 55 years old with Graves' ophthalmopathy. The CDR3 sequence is CSAVKGVPDSYNEQFF. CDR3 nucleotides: TGCAGTGCCGTGAAAGGGGTCCCTGACTCCTACAATGAGCAGTTCTTC.